This T cell receptor beta chain was recovered during a study of prognosis after radiotherapy for stage I lung cancer. The overall study: Without exception, patients with non-small cell lung cancer were deemed medically inoperable. Six to eight of the patients had squamous cell carcinoma tumors, while twelve had adenocarcinoma tumors. Radiotherapy was SBRT in 3 to 5 fractions with a biologically effective dose of at least 100 Gy.

Details on this clonotype: A read error may account for a junction end that differs from germline.

The V gene's germline CDR1 is LNHDA and CDR2 SQIVND (reference sequence). The CDR3 sequence is 14 residues long. Investigators drew approximately 6.5 milliliters of peripheral blood at each of two time points. The genomic DNA TCR beta CDR3 region underwent two rounds of multiplex PCR. The use of primers specific to each TRBV and TRBJ gene characterized first-round PCR. MiXCR, applied by TCRdb to the multiplex PCR reads, yields one record per CDR3 protein. The sample carries fewer than 40,000 distinct CDR3 sequences, approximately 32% recorded once. The clonotype originates from a donor aged 50 or older with non-small cell lung cancer. V and J are TRBV19 and TRBJ2-3; no clear D. The material sequenced was PBMCs, taken before or after stereotactic body radiation therapy (not recorded which). The CDR3 sequence is CASTVKVHTDTQYF. DNA of the CDR3: TGTGCAAGTACCGTTAAAGTTCACACAGATACGCAGTATTTT.